The 27 T cell receptor beta chains below come from one sample, sequenced in a study of CD8 T cell repertoires and HIV-1 epitope variants. Sequencing was performed with immunoSEQ multiplex PCR; in TCRdb, only in-frame clones are kept and a portion is missing. The profile shows about 5,600 clones, over 60% of them singletons. These TCRs' antigens remain unknown. Sequenced input: cultured CD8+ T cells derived from PBMCs. These receptors originate from a male donor with HIV.

The chain is built from TRBV14 and TRBJ2-5; TRBD1 aligns across 9 bases. This CDR3 is 13 amino acids long. The J segment lost 3 bases and the V segment lost 4 bases, leaving 0 bases of the junction unmatched. Germline CDR1 reads SGHDN; CDR2 reads FVKESK. The CDR3 DNA is TGTGCCAGCAGCCGGACAGGGGAAGAGACCCAGTACTTC. Translating it yields CASSRTGEETQYF.

The rearrangement uses TRBV1 and TRBJ2-7; the table assigns TRBD2, which was not confirmed against the DNA. TRBV1 is a listed pseudogene. This CDR3 has 13 residues. The CDR3 nucleotides read TGCACCAGCAGCCATTCTCTGCGGTACGAGCAGTACTTC. Its translation: CTSSHSLRYEQYF.

V is TRBV4-1 and J is TRBJ2-3, with 9 positions matching TRBD2. CDR3 size: 17 residues. The V gene's germline CDR1 is MGHRA and CDR2 YSYEKL. J gave up 2 bases and V 0 bases, and 6 bases lay outside the gene matches. CDR3 DNA sequence: TGCGCCAGCAGCCAAGATCCCCTAGCGGGGTCCACAGATACGCAGTATTTT. It translates to CASSQDPLAGSTDTQYF.

V and J are TRBV7-3 and TRBJ1-1, with 11 positions matching TRBD1. J was trimmed by 7 bases and V by 4 bases; bases with no gene match: 8. CDR3 length: 15 amino acids. CDR1 SGHTA and CDR2 FQGTGA come from the germline V gene. The CDR3 sequence: CASSSPDRGLVEAFF. The CDR3 DNA reads TGTGCCAGCAGCTCTCCGGACAGGGGGCTTGTTGAAGCTTTCTTT.

The gene calls are TRBV11-3 and TRBJ2-1, with a tentative D call TRBD2 (6 bases). From germline, CDR1 is SGHNT and CDR2 YENEEA. V was trimmed by 3 bases and J by 6 bases, leaving 9 bases between them. The CDR3 extends over 13 amino acids. The CDR3 here is CASSFEGGNEQFF. The CDR3 DNA is TGTGCCAGCAGCTTTGAGGGAGGCAATGAGCAGTTCTTC.

The chain recombines TRBV11-2 with TRBJ2-3; 9 bases align to TRBD2. J was trimmed by 2 bases and V by 1 base; bases with no gene match: 7. The CDR3 contains 17 residues. Germline CDR1 and CDR2: SGHAT and FQNNGV. The CDR3 spells CASSLVIAGDPTDTQYF. CDR3 in DNA: TGTGCCAGCAGCTTAGTAATAGCGGGGGATCCCACAGATACGCAGTATTTT.

This clone has only one observation. The genes are TRBV15 and TRBJ2-3, with D uncertain. CDR3 length: 12 residues. V lost 6 bases, J lost 1 base, and 5 bases lay in between. Germline-derived CDR1 and CDR2 are LNHNV and YYDKDF (reference sequence). This chain's CDR3 is CATRDRTDTQYF. DNA for the CDR3: TGTGCCACCAGGGACCGCACAGATACGCAGTATTTT.

The rearrangement uses TRBV7-9 and TRBJ1-1; D unclear. This CDR3 region has 15 residues. Germline CDR1 SEHNR, CDR2 FQNEAQ (reference sequence). Between the trimmed V and J ends, which lost 2 bases and 3 bases, there was a span of 13 bases. CDR3 sequence (DNA): TGTGCCAGCAGCTTACCTGTGGGCCCTTACACTGAAGCTTTCTTT. Residues: CASSLPVGPYTEAFF.

This chain connects TRBV5-4 to TRBJ2-7; D not resolved. The CDR3 totals 14 residues. CDR1 and CDR2 (germline): SGHNT, YYREEE (reference sequence). The V end was cut by 0 bases, the J end by 2 bases, with 9 bases between. In nucleotides, the CDR3 is TGTGCCAGCAGCTTGGACAATATGGCCTACGAGCAGTACTTC. This gives the protein CASSLDNMAYEQYF.

This chain joins TRBV19 and TRBJ2-3; 10 nucleotides line up with TRBD2. The V and J ends lost 3 bases and 3 bases, in that order; junction bases with no gene match: 9. Germline V gene lookup returns CDR1 LNHDA and CDR2 SQIVND (reference sequence). This CDR3 contains 17 residues. The chain's CDR3 is CASSIGLAGALTDTQYF. The DNA for the CDR3 is TGTGCCAGTAGTATTGGGCTAGCGGGGGCCCTTACAGATACGCAGTATTTT.

The V and J genes are TRBV18 and TRBJ1-2; 8 bases agree with TRBD1. The V segment lost 6 bases and the J segment 6 bases; nucleotides outside the gene matches: 6. The CDR3 consists of 13 residues. Germline CDR1 KGHSH, CDR2 LQKENI. CDR3 in amino acids: CASSTQGAHGYTF. CDR3 coding DNA: TGTGCCAGCTCTACCCAGGGGGCCCATGGCTACACCTTC.

The rearrangement links TRBV6-7 to TRBJ2-7; D remains unclear. TRBV6-7 is an open reading frame, and its role is uncertain. With 7 bases removed from V and 2 bases from J, the gap between germline ends came to 15 bases. The CDR3 spans 14 residues. The CDR3 reads CASKECIHTYEQYF. In nucleotides, the CDR3 is TGTGCCAGCAAAGAATGCATCCATACCTACGAGCAGTACTTC.

The chain employs TRBV7-3 and TRBJ2-5; TRBD2 matches at 7 bases. Germline V gene lookup returns CDR1 SGHTA and CDR2 FQGTGA. J gave up 2 bases and V 2 bases, and 5 bases lay outside the gene matches. This CDR3 is built from 15 residues. The CDR3 protein is CASSLGGGPQETQYF. The CDR3 DNA reads as TGTGCCAGCAGCTTAGGCGGGGGTCCTCAAGAGACCCAGTACTTC.

The rearrangement links TRBV29-1 to TRBJ2-2; D is uncertain. V was clipped by 4 bases and J by 0 bases, with 6 bases between them. Per the germline V gene, CDR1 is SQVTM and CDR2 is ANQGSEA. The CDR3 has 13 residues. The CDR3 coding sequence is TGCAGCGTTGCGGAAGCGAACACCGGGGAGCTGTTTTTT. It translates to CSVAEANTGELFF.

This clone was seen a few times. The chain is built from TRBV19 and TRBJ1-6; a possible D gene is TRBD1 (6 bases). This CDR3 spans 14 amino acids. Per germline, CDR1 LNHDA and CDR2 SQIVND (reference sequence). Trimming took 7 bases from V and 6 from J, leaving 13 bases between them. This chain's CDR3 is CASTLQGPNSPLHF. Written as DNA, the CDR3 is TGTGCCAGTACCCTACAGGGACCTAATTCACCCCTCCACTTT. The full variable domain, its missing parts supplied by reference TRBV19 and TRBJ1-6, is DGGITQSPKYLFRKEGQNVTLSCEQNLNHDAMYWYRQDPGQGLRLIYYSQIVNDFQKGDIAEGYSVSREKKESFPLTVTSAQKNPTAFYLCASTLQGPNSPLHFGNGTRLTVT.

The CDR3 sequence is CASSASTGGGGSTGELFF. As DNA, the CDR3 is TGTGCCAGCAGCGCATCGACAGGGGGCGGCGGTAGCACCGGGGAGCTGTTTTTT. The chain has TRBV7-6 and TRBJ2-2; 10 bases match TRBD1. This CDR3 is 18 amino acids long. V shed 5 bases, J shed 4 bases, and the junction held 13 bases outside the gene matches. The germline CDR1 and CDR2 sequences are SGHVS and FNYEAQ.

Only a few counts were recorded for this clone. V gene TRBV29-1 combines with J gene TRBJ2-7; 7 bases align to TRBD1. The J segment lost 0 bases and the V segment lost 6 bases, leaving 5 bases of the junction unmatched. Germline CDR1 and CDR2: SQVTM and ANQGSEA. The CDR3 is made up of 13 amino acids. The CDR3 here is CSVKQGISYEQYF. The CDR3, as DNA: TGCAGCGTCAAACAGGGGATCTCCTACGAGCAGTACTTC.

This clone was found once. The rearrangement links TRBV6-6 to TRBJ2-1; 8 bases map to TRBD1. The CDR3 spans 15 residues. V was pared by 5 bases and J by 0 bases, with 3 bases of the junction left unmatched. The V gene's germline CDR1 is MNHNY and CDR2 SVGAGI (reference sequence). The CDR3 DNA sequence: TGTGCCAGCAGTGCCGGGACAGGCTCCTACAATGAGCAGTTCTTC. It specifies CASSAGTGSYNEQFF.

This chain uses TRBV25-1 with TRBJ1-1, with D unresolved. V lost 3 bases and J 2 bases, leaving 7 bases between the germline ends. The germline V gene encodes CDR1 MGHDK and CDR2 SYGVNS. The CDR3 has 13 residues. In DNA, the CDR3 is TGTGCCAGCAGTGAGGGCACAAACACTGAAGCTTTCTTT. This codes for CASSEGTNTEAFF.

The chain carries TRBV19 and TRBJ2-3; 10 bases match TRBD2. CDR1 LNHDA and CDR2 SQIVND come from the germline V gene (reference sequence). The ends lost 6 bases at V and 0 bases at J; junction bases unmatched: 12. CDR3 size: 18 residues. In DNA, the CDR3 is TGTGCCAGTAGAGGTAGCGGGGGGCTTTTACCTAGCACAGATACGCAGTATTTT. Its translation: CASRGSGGLLPSTDTQYF.

The chain is built from TRBV27 and TRBJ2-6; D possibly corresponds to TRBD1 (6 bases). The germline gives CDR1 MNHEY, CDR2 SMNVEV (reference sequence). The ends were cut back, 5 bases at V and 0 bases at J, with 14 bases in the middle. The CDR3 loop spans 17 amino acids. CDR3 amino acids: CASSPRDISSGANVLTF. The CDR3 nucleotides are TGTGCCAGCAGTCCACGGGACATCAGCTCTGGGGCCAACGTCCTGACTTTC.

The rearrangement uses TRBV7-2 and TRBJ2-1; 14 bases map to TRBD2. V lost 5 bases to trimming and J lost 2 bases; unmatched junction nucleotides: 8. The CDR3 is 18 residues long. In germline, CDR1 is SGHTA, CDR2 FQGNSA. CDR3 DNA sequence: TGTGCCAGCAGCCAAGGACTAGCGGGGGGCCCTCCCTACAATGAGCAGTTCTTC. Its translation: CASSQGLAGGPPYNEQFF.

The genes are TRBV19 and TRBJ2-1; 14 nucleotides match TRBD2. The CDR3 runs to 15 residues. The J segment lost 9 bases and the V segment lost 4 bases, leaving 5 bases of the junction unmatched. Per the germline V gene, CDR1 is LNHDA and CDR2 is SQIVND (reference sequence). CDR3 sequence (DNA): TGTGCCAGTAGTACCACCGGGACTAGCGGGAGTGAGCAGTTCTTC. This encodes CASSTTGTSGSEQFF.

By share, this clone ranks as large. The chain couples TRBV10-3 to TRBJ2-7; D possibly corresponds to TRBD2 (6 bases). Germline V gene data show CDR1 as ENHRY and CDR2 as SYGVKD. The V and J ends lost 10 bases and 4 bases respectively, with 17 bases between them. This CDR3 has 13 amino acids. The CDR3 DNA reads TGTGCCACCCTAGGGGACTCTACTTACGAGCAGTACTTC. Translating gives CATLGDSTYEQYF.

The V and J genes are TRBV11-2 and TRBJ2-2; perhaps TRBD2 as D (5 bases). Trimming shortened V by 2 bases and J by 5 bases, and 9 bases separated the two germline ends. The CDR3 loop spans 14 amino acids. Germline V lookup: CDR1 SGHAT, CDR2 FQNNGV. The CDR3 region has the DNA TGTGCCAGCAGCTTAAGCAGGAGGACCGGGGAGCTGTTTTTT. It is translated as CASSLSRRTGELFF.

This clone occurred a few times. V and J are TRBV4-3 and TRBJ1-2, with D perhaps TRBD1 (6 bases). V was clipped by 0 bases and J by 3 bases, with 17 bases between them. Germline V gives CDR1 LGHNA, CDR2 YSLEER. The CDR3 covers 17 residues. CDR3 in DNA: TGCGCCAGCAGCCAAGAGGTCGGGCAGGGGTTGTACTATGGCTACACCTTC. This gives the protein CASSQEVGQGLYYGYTF.

The chain employs TRBV7-9 and TRBJ1-1; D is possibly TRBD1 (5 bases). The germline V gene encodes CDR1 SEHNR and CDR2 FQNEAQ (reference sequence). Trimming removed 8 bases from V and 5 bases from J, with 18 bases in between. The CDR3 has 14 amino acids. In DNA form, the CDR3 reads TGTGCCAGCGCGACGGTCGATGGGGGGACTGAAGCTTTCTTT. Amino acids: CASATVDGGTEAFF.